Following are 10 T cell receptor beta chains from one sample sequenced in a study of OX40 agonist ivuxolimab in advanced cancers. The library relied on the immunoSEQ multiplex PCR assay. Entries here come from immuneACCESS through TCRdb and include only in-frame sequences with V and J called. Some clones fail to appear in such tables; in the studies checked, an unresolved V gene covers under half of the shortfall, and the cause of the remainder is unknown. A total of tens of thousands of clones appear in this sample, under 90% of them only once. Approximately 1.2% of the sample comes from the top ten. The sample in question was CD4+ or CD8+ T cells sorted from blood, obtained in a trial of the OX40 agonist ivuxolimab. The receptor set was obtained from an adult with an advanced solid tumor such as melanoma, head and neck, liver or kidney cancer.

V is TRBV7-3 and J is TRBJ2-1; D is ambiguous. V gave up 2 bases and J gave up 10 bases, with 9 bases separating them. The CDR3 length is 12 residues. CDR1 SGHTA and CDR2 FQGTGA come from the germline V gene. The CDR3, as DNA: TGTGCCAGCAGCTTAGTAGGGCCAGAGCAGTTCTTC. Translated: CASSLVGPEQFF.

The CDR3 nucleotides read TGTGCCACCAAGGCACTAGCGGGGGGTTCGGCCTACGAGCAGTACTTC. It translates to CATKALAGGSAYEQYF. J is TRBJ2-7 and V is TRBV7-9, with 12 bases fitting TRBD2. The CDR3 has 16 residues. Trimming at V came to 10 bases and at J to 2 bases, leaving 12 bases not matched to a gene. Germline values: CDR1 SEHNR, CDR2 FQNEAQ (reference sequence). The whole variable domain, remainder taken from reference TRBV7-9 and TRBJ2-7, is DTGVSQNPRHKITKRGQNVTFRCDPISEHNRLYWYRQTLGQGPEFLTYFQNEAQLEKSRLLSDRFSAERPKGSFSTLEIQRTEQGDSAMYLCATKALAGGSAYEQYFGPGTRLTVT.

V is TRBV2 and J is TRBJ1-1; no firm D call. Germline CDR1 and CDR2: SNHLY and FYNNEI. V was pared by 8 bases and J by 1 base, with 11 bases between. This CDR3 has 13 residues. CDR3 in amino acids: CASRSQTNTEAFF. CDR3 nucleotides: TGTGCCAGCCGGTCCCAAACGAACACTGAAGCTTTCTTT.

The chain is built from TRBV30 and TRBJ2-3, with D perhaps matching TRBD1 or TRBD2 (6 bases each). The length of the CDR3 is 14 residues. Trimming cost V 3 bases and J 5 bases, with 15 bases left between them. The germline V gene has CDR1 GTSNPN and CDR2 SVGIG (reference sequence). The CDR3 reads CAWRGGPTGDTQYF. In DNA, the CDR3 is TGTGCCTGGAGGGGGGGCCCCACGGGAGATACGCAGTATTTT.

This clone has only one observation. The rearrangement links TRBV5-8 to TRBJ1-5, with TRBD1 matching 7 bases. Germline CDR1 is SGHTS and CDR2 is YDEGEE. The CDR3 extends over 17 amino acids. V was clipped by 6 bases and J by 2 bases; unmatched bases: 14. CDR3 residues: CASNRDSGFDRNQPQHF. Here the CDR3 DNA reads TGTGCCAGCAACCGGGACAGCGGTTTCGATCGCAATCAGCCCCAGCATTTT.

The chain carries TRBV10-3 and TRBJ1-1; 9 nucleotides agree with TRBD1. The germline CDR1 and CDR2 sequences are ENHRY and SYGVKD. The CDR3 sequence is 15 residues long. V was clipped by 6 bases and J by 2 bases; unmatched bases: 7. DNA of the CDR3: TGTGCCATCAGGCAAGGGACAGGGAGAAACACTGAAGCTTTCTTT. This encodes CAIRQGTGRNTEAFF.

The CDR3 reads CASRRGGRLNTEAFF. In nucleotides, the CDR3 is TGTGCCAGCAGGAGGGGCGGGCGGCTGAACACTGAAGCTTTCTTT. J is TRBJ1-1 and V is TRBV27; possible D gene TRBD1, 5 bases. The CDR3 has 15 amino acids. With 6 bases removed from V and 0 bases from J, the gap between germline ends came to 14 bases. Germline-derived CDR1 and CDR2 are MNHEY and SMNVEV (reference sequence).

The J gene is TRBJ2-3, the V gene TRBV27; D unclear. CDR1 MNHEY and CDR2 SMNVEV come from the germline V gene (reference sequence). The CDR3 loop spans 14 amino acids. V lost 5 bases and J 3 bases, leaving 12 bases between the germline ends. CDR3 amino acids: CASSPHPNTDTQYF. CDR3 DNA sequence: TGTGCCAGCAGTCCCCATCCAAATACAGATACGCAGTATTTT.

The rearrangement uses TRBV30 and TRBJ2-7; D may be TRBD1 (5 bases). The CDR3 has 13 residues. The V gene's germline CDR1 is GTSNPN and CDR2 SVGIG (reference sequence). The V gene lost 5 bases and the J gene lost 1 base, with 12 bases spanning the gap. The CDR3 spells CAWGARPSYEQYF. CDR3 DNA sequence: TGTGCCTGGGGGGCCAGACCGTCCTACGAGCAGTACTTC.

The chain carries TRBV4-1 and TRBJ2-7; tentative D call: TRBD1 (5 bases). V was pared by 1 base and J by 0 bases, with 10 bases between. The CDR3 contains 15 residues. Germline values: CDR1 MGHRA, CDR2 YSYEKL. DNA of the CDR3: TGCGCCAGCAGCCAAGCACAGGTGAGCTCCTACGAGCAGTACTTC. Translating it yields CASSQAQVSSYEQYF.